Below, 26 T cell receptor beta chains from the same sample are listed, as sequenced in a study of tumor-infiltrating lymphocytes in primary liver carcinoma. A primer in the constant region served to generate TCR beta cDNA from approximately 500 ng of total RNA. Three rounds of nested multiplex PCR with slightly modified ARM-PCR produced TCR beta libraries. The study ran its first two PCR rounds for roughly 10 cycles each, using TRBV1-TRBV30 forward primers and a C-beta reverse primer. A single record per CDR3 protein comes from TCRdb applying MiXCR to the multiplex PCR reads. This table has 100,000 to 120,000 distinct CDR3 sequences, roughly 80% appearing once. The roughly 19-33 mg bulk tissue piece was not sorted before simultaneous RNA and DNA extraction. Sequenced material: liver tumor tissue from sampling region 3. Subset indicated: tumor region T3, left-lateral pole. These receptor sequences come from a middle-aged man with primary liver carcinoma and hepatitis B virus infection.

A word on this clonotype: Germline and junction disagree at one end, which may indicate a read error. J is TRBJ2-2 and V is TRBV12-3 or TRBV12-4, with 10 bases matching TRBD2. The CDR3 covers 17 residues. The CDR3 bases are TGTGCAAGCAGTTTCCGGGGTAGCGGGAGGAATACCGGGGAGCTGTTGTTT. Encoded protein: CASSFRGSGRNTGELLF.

As for this clonotype: At one of its ends the junction is not consistent with the germline gene, which may arise from a read error. The chain is built from TRBV6-1 and TRBJ1-2; 7 nucleotides agree with TRBD1. This CDR3 has 13 amino acids. From germline, CDR1 is MNHNS and CDR2 SASEGT. The CDR3 loop is CAVRQGLTWGYIF. The CDR3, as DNA: TGTGCCGTTCGACAGGGTTTGACCTGGGGCTACATCTTC.

Comment on this clonotype: One end of the junction is discordant with germline, which a read error may explain. V and J are TRBV10-2 and TRBJ2-3, with TRBD2 matching over 7 bases. The CDR3 loop spans 13 amino acids. CDR1 is WSHSY, CDR2 SAAADI, per germline. DNA of the CDR3: TGTGCCAGCGGGAATTCGCGCACAGATACACAGTATTTT. It is translated as CASGNSRTDTQYF.

This clonotype was seen at least ten times. The chain couples TRBV2 to TRBJ2-7; 8 positions agree with TRBD1. The CDR3 length is 13 residues. The ends lost 8 bases at V and 2 bases at J; junction bases unmatched: 5. The germline V gene has CDR1 SNHLY and CDR2 FYNNEI. For the CDR3, the DNA is TGTGCCAGCGAGTCGGACAGGGCCTACGAGCAGTACTTC. It codes for CASESDRAYEQYF.

On this clonotype itself: Compared with germline, one end of the junction differs, possibly owing to a read error. The chain employs TRBV6-1 and TRBJ2-1; either TRBD1 or TRBD2 may fit D (5 bases each). The CDR3 spans 16 residues. CDR1 is MNHNS, CDR2 SASEGT, per germline. The CDR3 DNA reads as TGTGCCAGCAGTGACCGCCCCGGGACCGGTGGCAATGAGCAGTTTTTC. It translates to CASSDRPGTGGNEQFF.

About this clonotype itself: At one of its ends the junction is not consistent with the germline gene, which may arise from a read error. This chain connects TRBV5-6 to TRBJ2-7; TRBD2 aligns across 9 bases. This CDR3 comprises 14 residues. CDR1 is SGHDT and CDR2 is YYEEEE in the germline V gene. The CDR3 sequence is CARSFPGLAYEQDF. CDR3 bases: TGTGCCAGGAGCTTTCCGGGACTAGCCTACGAGCAGGACTTC.

For this clonotype: A clone one base away is much larger, so this may be a read error. The rearrangement joins TRBV14 to TRBJ2-7; D gene unclear. The germline gives CDR1 SGHDN, CDR2 FVKESK. CDR3 length: 11 amino acids. The CDR3 protein is CAGSRDREQYF. Written as DNA, the CDR3 is TGTGCCGGCAGCAGAGACCGCGAGCAGTACTTC.

Points on this clonotype: A read error is possible here, since a much larger clone lies one base away. The CDR3 here is CASSPQGTGYNEQFF. The DNA of the CDR3 is TGCGCCAGCAGCCCTCAGGGGACCGGATACAATGAGCAGTTCTTC. J is TRBJ2-1 and V is TRBV5-1; maybe TRBD1 (6 bases). The CDR3 covers 15 residues. Germline CDR1 SGHRS, CDR2 YFSETQ. Between the trimmed V and J ends, which lost 4 bases and 4 bases, there was a span of 15 bases.

This clonotype showed up just a few times. The gene calls are TRBV7-2 and TRBJ1-2; 10 nucleotides line up with TRBD1. The ends lost 5 bases at V and 7 bases at J; junction bases unmatched: 7. The germline V gene has CDR1 SGHTA and CDR2 FQGNSA. CDR3 length: 14 residues. The DNA for the CDR3 is TGTGCCAGCAGCGGTCGACAGGGGGCGCTTGGCTACACCTTC. Translating it yields CASSGRQGALGYTF.

This clonotype was picked up a small number of times. A much larger clone lies one base from this, so it may be a read error. This chain connects TRBV7-9 to TRBJ1-6; D is ambiguous. CDR1 and CDR2 from the germline V gene are SEHNR and FQNEAQ (reference sequence). This CDR3 has 15 residues. The CDR3 nucleotides read TGTGCCAGCAGCTTAGCACCAGCTGGGTCCTCACTCCTCCACTTT. It specifies CASSLAPAGSSLLHF.

Remarks on this clonotype: A read error may produce the germline difference seen at one junction end. The V gene is TRBV5-1, the J gene TRBJ2-1; 7 positions match TRBD2. CDR1 and CDR2 from the germline V gene are SGHRS and YFSETQ. The CDR3 runs 17 residues. The chain's CDR3 is CANSHGGSGIRVNERFF. For the CDR3, the DNA is TGCGCCAACAGCCACGGAGGAAGCGGGATTCGTGTTAATGAACGGTTCTTC.

About this clonotype: One end of the junction fails to match germline, which may point to a read error. The chain carries TRBV29-1 and TRBJ1-1; maybe TRBD1 (5 bases). The germline V gene encodes CDR1 SQVTM and CDR2 ANQGSEA. CDR3 size: 13 residues. CDR3 residues: CSVRGLLKTEAFF. CDR3 in DNA: TGCAGCGTTAGGGGACTTCTGAAGACTGAAGCTTTCTTT.

Comment on this clonotype: As the CDR3 is not closed by the conserved phenylalanine or tryptophan, this likely results from a read error. The chain recombines TRBV4-2 with TRBJ2-7, with D uncertain. Germline CDR1 LGHNA, CDR2 YNFKEQ. V was clipped by 5 bases and J by 4 bases, with 18 bases between them. The CDR3 is 15 amino acids. This CDR3 reads CASSEAWRGSYEQYL. The CDR3 DNA sequence: TGTGCCAGCAGCGAAGCATGGCGCGGATCATACGAGCAGTACTTG.

As for this clonotype: One end of the junction fails to match germline, which may point to a read error. The chain combines TRBV15 with TRBJ2-1, with TRBD2 identical over 13 bases. CDR1 and CDR2 from the germline V gene are LNHNV and YYDKDF (reference sequence). The CDR3 covers 16 residues. In DNA form, the CDR3 reads TGTGGCACCAGCCGAGCCGGACTAGCGGGAGTCGATGAGCAGTTCTTC. Translation: CGTSRAGLAGVDEQFF.

This clonotype showed up just a few times. A read error may explain this, as a much larger clone is one base away. The chain employs TRBV7-9 and TRBJ2-2; no reliable D call. V was trimmed by 3 bases and J by 7 bases, leaving 6 bases between them. Germline-derived CDR1 and CDR2 are SEHNR and FQNEAQ (reference sequence). The CDR3 runs 12 residues. CDR3 in DNA: TGTGCCAGCAGCTTTACGATCGGGGAGCTGTTTTTT. Its protein is CASSFTIGELFF.

This clonotype is judged medium-sized. The J gene is TRBJ2-3, the V gene TRBV6-6; D is perhaps TRBD1 or TRBD2 (5 bases each). Per the germline V gene, CDR1 is MNHNY and CDR2 is SVGAGI (reference sequence). Trimming stripped 7 bases from V and 0 bases from J, with 8 bases between. The length of the CDR3 is 13 residues. The CDR3 is CASTRESTDTQYF. The CDR3 DNA reads TGTGCCAGCACCAGGGAGAGCACAGATACGCAGTATTTT.

As regards this clonotype: At one end the junction does not follow the germline gene, possibly because of a read error. This chain links TRBV11-1 with TRBJ2-4, with D tentatively TRBD1 or TRBD2 (6 bases each). Germline CDR1 reads SGHAT; CDR2 reads FQDESV (reference sequence). This CDR3 comprises 17 residues. CDR3 sequence reads: CASSFPGTCGDKNILYF. In nucleotides, the CDR3 is TGTGCCAGTAGCTTTCCCGGGACTTGCGGGGACAAAAACATTCTGTACTTT.

Of note for this clonotype: At one end the junction does not follow the germline gene, possibly because of a read error. This sequence joins TRBV6-5 and TRBJ1-1; weak D call: TRBD1 (6 bases). Germline CDR1 is MNHEY and CDR2 is SVGAGI. The CDR3 length is 18 residues. The CDR3 protein is CASSKSSGRGGMITEASF. As DNA, the CDR3 is TGTGCCAGCAGTAAATCTAGCGGGAGGGGGGGGATGATCACTGAAGCTTCCTTT.

Regarding this clonotype: Relative to the germline gene, one junction end is altered; a read error may explain this. The chain couples TRBV13 to TRBJ1-5; D remains unclear. Germline CDR1 PRHDT, CDR2 FYEKMQ (reference sequence). The CDR3 covers 14 residues. In nucleotides, the CDR3 is TGTGCCAGCAACTTAGGCGGTTGCAATCAGCCCCAGCATTTT. This codes for CASNLGGCNQPQHF.

Concerning this clonotype: Compared with germline, one end of the junction differs, possibly owing to a read error. V and J are TRBV5-8 and TRBJ2-5, with 9 bases aligning to TRBD2. The CDR3 sequence is 14 residues long. The germline V gene encodes CDR1 SGHTS and CDR2 YDEGEE. The CDR3 here is CASSFGTSRETQYF. CDR3 nucleotides: TGTGCCAGCAGCTTCGGGACTAGCAGAGAGACACAGTACTTC.

As concerns this clonotype: It may be a read error: a sequence one base away is much more abundant. V gene TRBV25-1 combines with J gene TRBJ2-2, with D uncertain. The germline CDR1 and CDR2 sequences are MGHDK and SYGVNS. The CDR3 runs 15 residues. Trimming left V 2 bases short and J 1 base short, with 8 bases between. The CDR3 DNA reads TGTGCCAGCAGTGAACTACACGGGAACACCGGGGAGCTGTTTTTT. Translated, it gives CASSELHGNTGELFF.

Of note for this clonotype: The missing conserved phenylalanine or tryptophan at the end of this CDR3 makes a read error likely. No DNA is shown, since the ends of the CDR3 on it are uncertain; the CDR3 is the one TCRdb lists. The chain uses TRBV6-5 and TRBJ2-7; TRBD2, the table's D call, was not compared with the DNA. The germline CDR1 and CDR2 sequences are MNHEY and SVGAGI. The CDR3 contains 15 residues when both ends are counted. This CDR3 is CASMRTSGRSWEPYS.

The chain links TRBV5-6 to TRBJ2-2, with D maybe TRBD1 (6 bases). The germline V gene has CDR1 SGHDT and CDR2 YYEEEE. The CDR3 runs 15 residues. Trimming stripped 4 bases from V and 7 bases from J, with 17 bases between. Here the CDR3 DNA reads TGTGCCAGCAGCATGCGGACAGTCAGCAGCGGGGAGCTGTTTTTT. Its protein product is CASSMRTVSSGELFF.

The CDR3: CAISESVQPVRIAYEQYF. DNA of the CDR3: TGTGCCATCAGTGAATCGGTCCAGCCGGTCCGTATAGCCTACGAGCAGTACTTC. V and J are TRBV10-3 and TRBJ2-7, with D unresolved. V lost 3 bases and J 2 bases, leaving 23 bases between the germline ends. The germline V gene encodes CDR1 ENHRY and CDR2 SYGVKD. The CDR3 length is 18 residues.

Regarding this clonotype: An end of the junction differs from the germline gene, which may be a read error. This chain links TRBV29-1 with TRBJ1-4, with D perhaps matching TRBD1 (5 bases). The V gene's germline CDR1 is SQVTM and CDR2 ANQGSEA. The CDR3 runs 13 residues. CDR3 sequence reads: CSVDGGTGEKMLF. The DNA for the CDR3 is TGCAGCGTTGACGGAGGGACGGGTGAAAAAATGCTTTTT.

As to this clonotype: At one end, the junction sequence differs from germline, possibly due to a read error. The rearrangement links TRBV29-1 to TRBJ2-7, with D possibly called TRBD1 or TRBD2 (5 bases each). Germline V gives CDR1 SQVTM, CDR2 ANQGSEA. The CDR3 extends over 13 amino acids. The CDR3 reads CNVELGTFHEQYF. The DNA of the CDR3 is TGTAACGTTGAATTAGGGACGTTTCACGAGCAGTACTTC.